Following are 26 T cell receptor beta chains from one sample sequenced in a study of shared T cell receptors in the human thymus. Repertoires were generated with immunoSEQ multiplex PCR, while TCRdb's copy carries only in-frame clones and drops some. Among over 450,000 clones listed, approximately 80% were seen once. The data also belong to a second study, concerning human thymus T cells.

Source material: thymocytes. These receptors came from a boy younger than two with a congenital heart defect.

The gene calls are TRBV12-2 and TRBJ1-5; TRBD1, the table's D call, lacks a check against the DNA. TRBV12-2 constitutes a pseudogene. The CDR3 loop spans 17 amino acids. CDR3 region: CASRLPTGSARAQPQHF. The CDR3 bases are TGTGCAAGTCGCTTACCGACAGGGAGTGCGAGGGCTCAGCCCCAGCATTTT.

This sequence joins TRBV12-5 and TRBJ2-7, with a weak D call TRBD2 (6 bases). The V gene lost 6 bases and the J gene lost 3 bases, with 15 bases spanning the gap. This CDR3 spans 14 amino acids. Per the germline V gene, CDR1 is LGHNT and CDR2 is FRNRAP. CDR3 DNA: TGTGCTAGTGGATCCCGTGCGGGGCTCTACGAGCAGTACTTC. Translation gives CASGSRAGLYEQYF.

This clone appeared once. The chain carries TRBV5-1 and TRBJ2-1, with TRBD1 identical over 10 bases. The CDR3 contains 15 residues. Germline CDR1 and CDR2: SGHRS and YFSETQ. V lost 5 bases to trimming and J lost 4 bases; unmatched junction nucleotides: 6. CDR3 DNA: TGCGCCAGCAGACGCGACAGGGGGCCTTACAATGAGCAGTTCTTC. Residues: CASRRDRGPYNEQFF.

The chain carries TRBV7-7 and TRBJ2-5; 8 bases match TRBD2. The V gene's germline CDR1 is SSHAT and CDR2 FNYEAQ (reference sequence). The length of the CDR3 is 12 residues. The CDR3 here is CASGTGGETQYF. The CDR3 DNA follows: TGTGCTAGCGGGACGGGAGGAGAGACCCAGTACTTC.

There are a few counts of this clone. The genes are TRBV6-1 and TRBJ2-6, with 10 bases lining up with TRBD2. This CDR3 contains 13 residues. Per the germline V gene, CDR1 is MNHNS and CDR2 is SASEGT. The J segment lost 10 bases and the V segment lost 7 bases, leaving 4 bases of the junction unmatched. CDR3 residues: CASTISGGNVLTF. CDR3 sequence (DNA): TGTGCCAGCACGATTAGCGGGGGGAACGTCCTGACTTTC.

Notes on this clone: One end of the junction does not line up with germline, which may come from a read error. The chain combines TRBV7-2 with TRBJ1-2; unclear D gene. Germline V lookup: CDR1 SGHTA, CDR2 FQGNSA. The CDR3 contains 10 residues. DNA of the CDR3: TGTGCCAGCAGCCTCCCCGGGATAGCCTTC. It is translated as CASSLPGIAF.

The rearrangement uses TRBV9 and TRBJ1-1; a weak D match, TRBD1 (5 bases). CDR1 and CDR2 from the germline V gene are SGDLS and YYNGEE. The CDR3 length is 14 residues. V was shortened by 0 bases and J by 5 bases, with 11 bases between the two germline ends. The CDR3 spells CASSVGGRGTEAFF. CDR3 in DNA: TGTGCCAGCAGCGTAGGGGGTAGGGGAACTGAAGCTTTCTTT.

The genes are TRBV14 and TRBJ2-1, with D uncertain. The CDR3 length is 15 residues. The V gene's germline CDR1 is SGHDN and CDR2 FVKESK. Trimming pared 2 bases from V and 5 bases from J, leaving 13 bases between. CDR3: CASSQIWKRNNEQFF. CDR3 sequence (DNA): TGTGCCAGCAGCCAAATCTGGAAGAGGAACAATGAGCAGTTCTTC.

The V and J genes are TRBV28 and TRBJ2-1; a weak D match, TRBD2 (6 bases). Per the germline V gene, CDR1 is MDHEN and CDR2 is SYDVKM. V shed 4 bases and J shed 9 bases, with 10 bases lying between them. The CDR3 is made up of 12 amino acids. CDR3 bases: TGTGCCAGCAGTTCCAAGGGAGGTGAGCAGTTCTTC. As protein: CASSSKGGEQFF. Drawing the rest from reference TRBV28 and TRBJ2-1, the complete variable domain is DVKVTQSSRYLVKRTGEKVFLECVQDMDHENMFWYRQDPGLGLRLIYFSYDVKMKEKGDIPEGYSVSREKKERFSLILESASTNQTSMYLCASSSKGGEQFFGPGTRLTVL.

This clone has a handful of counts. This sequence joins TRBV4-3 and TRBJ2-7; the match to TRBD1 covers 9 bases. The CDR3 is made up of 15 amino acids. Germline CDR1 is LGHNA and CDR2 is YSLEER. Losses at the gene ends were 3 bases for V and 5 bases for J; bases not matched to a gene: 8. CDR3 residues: CASSHIPGQGDEQYF. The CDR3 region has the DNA TGCGCCAGCAGCCATATACCGGGACAGGGAGACGAGCAGTACTTC.

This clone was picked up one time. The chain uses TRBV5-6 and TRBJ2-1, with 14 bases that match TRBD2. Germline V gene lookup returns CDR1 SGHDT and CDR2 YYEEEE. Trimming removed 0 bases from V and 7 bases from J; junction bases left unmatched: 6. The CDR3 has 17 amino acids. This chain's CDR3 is CASSLGLAGGPSNEQFF. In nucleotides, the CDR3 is TGTGCCAGCAGCTTGGGACTAGCGGGAGGGCCGTCGAATGAGCAGTTCTTC.

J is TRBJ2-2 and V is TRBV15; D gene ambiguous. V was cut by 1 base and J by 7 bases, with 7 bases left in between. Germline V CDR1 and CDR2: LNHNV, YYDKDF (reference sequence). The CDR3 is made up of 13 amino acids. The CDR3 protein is CATSRVGHGELFF. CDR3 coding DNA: TGTGCCACCAGCAGAGTGGGCCACGGGGAGCTGTTTTTT.

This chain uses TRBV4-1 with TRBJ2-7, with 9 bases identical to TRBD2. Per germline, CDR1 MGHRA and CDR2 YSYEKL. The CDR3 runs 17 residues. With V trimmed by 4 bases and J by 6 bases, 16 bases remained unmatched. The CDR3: CASSRRASGDGVSEQYF. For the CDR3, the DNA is TGCGCCAGCAGCCGCCGGGCTAGCGGGGATGGAGTTTCCGAGCAGTACTTC.

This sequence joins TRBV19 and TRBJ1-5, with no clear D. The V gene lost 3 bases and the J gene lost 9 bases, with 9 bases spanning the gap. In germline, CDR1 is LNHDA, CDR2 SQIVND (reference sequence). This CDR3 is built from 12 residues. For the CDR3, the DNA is TGTGCCAGTAGTATGGGAGGTTGGCCCCAGCATTTT. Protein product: CASSMGGWPQHF.

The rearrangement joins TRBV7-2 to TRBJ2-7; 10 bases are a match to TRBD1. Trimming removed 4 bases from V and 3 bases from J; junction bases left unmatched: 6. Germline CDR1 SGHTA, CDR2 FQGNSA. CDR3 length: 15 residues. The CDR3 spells CASSSRQGAGYEQYF. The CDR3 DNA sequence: TGTGCCAGCAGCTCCCGACAGGGGGCGGGCTACGAGCAGTACTTC.

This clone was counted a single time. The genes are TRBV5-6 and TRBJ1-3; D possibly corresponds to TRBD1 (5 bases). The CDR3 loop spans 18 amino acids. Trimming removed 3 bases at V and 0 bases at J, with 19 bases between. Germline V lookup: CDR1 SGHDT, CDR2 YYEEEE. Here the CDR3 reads CASSSPYPDRCSGNTIYF. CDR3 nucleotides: TGTGCCAGCAGCTCGCCTTATCCCGACAGATGCTCTGGAAACACCATATATTTT.

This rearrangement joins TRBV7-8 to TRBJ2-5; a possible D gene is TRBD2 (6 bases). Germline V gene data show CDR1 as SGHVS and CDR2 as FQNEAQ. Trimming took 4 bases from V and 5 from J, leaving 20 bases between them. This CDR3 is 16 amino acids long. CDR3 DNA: TGTGCCAGCAGCTCAGGCTTGGGGCGGGACGAGGAGACCCAGTACTTC. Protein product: CASSSGLGRDEETQYF.

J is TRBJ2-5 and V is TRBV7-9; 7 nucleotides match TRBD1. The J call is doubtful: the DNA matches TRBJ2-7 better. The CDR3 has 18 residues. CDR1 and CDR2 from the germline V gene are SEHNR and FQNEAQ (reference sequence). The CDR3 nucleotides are TGTGCCAGCGACTATCCGATGGGAACAGGACAGGAAAATCGCGAGCAGTACTTC. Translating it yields CASDYPMGTGQENREQYF.

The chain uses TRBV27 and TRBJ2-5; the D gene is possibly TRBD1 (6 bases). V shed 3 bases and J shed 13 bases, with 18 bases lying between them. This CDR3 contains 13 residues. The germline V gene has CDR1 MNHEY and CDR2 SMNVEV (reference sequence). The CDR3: CASSFNEQGQRYF. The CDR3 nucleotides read TGTGCCAGCAGTTTTAACGAGCAGGGGCAAAGGTACTTC.

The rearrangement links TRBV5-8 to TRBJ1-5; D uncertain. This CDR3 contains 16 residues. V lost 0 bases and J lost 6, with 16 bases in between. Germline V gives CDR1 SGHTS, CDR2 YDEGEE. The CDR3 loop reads CASSLGAGPGGQPQHF. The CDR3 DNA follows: TGTGCCAGCAGCTTGGGGGCGGGCCCGGGAGGTCAGCCCCAGCATTTT.

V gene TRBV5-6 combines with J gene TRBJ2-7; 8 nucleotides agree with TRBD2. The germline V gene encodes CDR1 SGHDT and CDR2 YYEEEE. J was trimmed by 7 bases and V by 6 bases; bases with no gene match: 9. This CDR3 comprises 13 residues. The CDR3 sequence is CASMRRGGYEQYF. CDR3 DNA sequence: TGTGCCAGCATGAGACGCGGGGGGTATGAGCAGTACTTC. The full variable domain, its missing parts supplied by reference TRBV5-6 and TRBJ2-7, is DAGVTQSPTHLIKTRGQQVTLRCSPKSGHDTVSWYQQALGQGPQFIFQYYEEEERQRGNFPDRFSGHQFPNYSSELNVNALLLGDSALYLCASMRRGGYEQYFGPGTRLTVT.

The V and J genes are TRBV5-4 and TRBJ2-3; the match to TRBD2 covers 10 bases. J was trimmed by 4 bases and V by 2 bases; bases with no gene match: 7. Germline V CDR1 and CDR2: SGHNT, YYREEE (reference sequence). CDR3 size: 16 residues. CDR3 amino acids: CASSFDLAGVPDTQYF. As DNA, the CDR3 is TGTGCCAGCAGCTTCGATCTAGCGGGAGTCCCAGATACGCAGTATTTT.

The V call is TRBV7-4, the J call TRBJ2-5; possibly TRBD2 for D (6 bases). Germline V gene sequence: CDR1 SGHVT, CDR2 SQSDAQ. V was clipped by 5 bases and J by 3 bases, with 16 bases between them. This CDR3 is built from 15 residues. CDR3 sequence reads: CASSTPGPGEETQYF. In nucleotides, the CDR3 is TGTGCCAGCAGCACCCCGGGCCCGGGGGAAGAGACCCAGTACTTC.

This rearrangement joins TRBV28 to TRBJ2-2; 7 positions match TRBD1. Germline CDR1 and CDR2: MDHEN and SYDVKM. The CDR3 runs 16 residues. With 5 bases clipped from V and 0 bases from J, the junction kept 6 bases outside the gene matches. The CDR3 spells CASSPPTGTNTGELFF. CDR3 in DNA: TGTGCCAGCAGTCCTCCGACAGGGACGAACACCGGGGAGCTGTTTTTT.

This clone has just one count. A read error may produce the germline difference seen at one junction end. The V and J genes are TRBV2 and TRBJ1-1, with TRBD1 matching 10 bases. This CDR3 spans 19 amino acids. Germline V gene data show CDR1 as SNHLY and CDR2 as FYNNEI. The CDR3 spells CATRYGTGELNQMNAEAFF. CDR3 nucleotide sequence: TGTGCCACCCGATACGGGACAGGGGAACTAAACCAAATGAACGCTGAAGCTTTCTTT.

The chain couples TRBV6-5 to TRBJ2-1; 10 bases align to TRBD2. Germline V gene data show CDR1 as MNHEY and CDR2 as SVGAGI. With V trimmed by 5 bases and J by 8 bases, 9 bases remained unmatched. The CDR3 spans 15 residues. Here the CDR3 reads CASSLLAGDYHEQFF. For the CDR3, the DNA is TGTGCCAGCAGTCTTCTAGCGGGAGATTATCATGAGCAGTTCTTC.